The TCR beta chain under discussion was sequenced for a study of B cell selection in AIRE deficiency. Study-wide results and limits: About 29% of healthy-shared Treg sequences were found among patient Tconv cells.

Germline assignment: CDR1 SNHLY and CDR2 FYNNEI. With 6 bases clipped from V and 7 bases from J, the junction kept 11 bases outside the gene matches. CDR3 size: 15 residues. Assay used: immunoSEQ multiplex PCR; TCRdb lists only in-frame clones, some missing. The sample has 28,000 or so clones; 80% to 95% are singletons. Regulatory T cells were sorted as CD4+CD25hiCD127low/negative. Unrelated healthy donors provided the controls. A note on this clone: The antigen is not known.

The sequencing input was CD4+CD25+ Tregs sorted from PBMCs. The V gene is TRBV2, the J gene TRBJ2-2, with TRBD1 matching 7 bases. The sequence was obtained from a human donor in good health. As DNA, the CDR3 is TGTGCCAGCAGCGAGAGAATAGGGGGCTTCGGGGAGCTGTTTTTT. It encodes CASSERIGGFGELFF.